What follows are 10 T cell receptor beta chains derived from one specimen sequenced in a study of T cell changes during pregnancy in multiple sclerosis. The data were produced by immunoSEQ multiplex PCR, yet TCRdb's version contains in-frame clones alone and is incomplete. Of around 61,000 clones in the sample, approximately 90% are singletons; the top ten hold 0.89%. The sample in question was peripheral blood, obtained in the first trimester of pregnancy. All receptors derive from a female donor in good health, enrolled as a control in a pregnancy study.

About this clone: Compared with germline, one end of the junction differs, possibly owing to a read error. This sequence joins TRBV7-7 and TRBJ2-1, with 11 positions matching TRBD1. Germline CDR1 SSHAT, CDR2 FNYEAQ (reference sequence). The CDR3 loop spans 15 amino acids. CDR3 sequence (DNA): TGTGCTAGCAGCTTAGGGACAGGGGGTCGAAATGAGCAGTTCTTC. Encoded protein: CASSLGTGGRNEQFF.

V is TRBV6-5 and J is TRBJ2-7; 7 bases agree with TRBD2. CDR3 length: 13 amino acids. The V gene end was trimmed by 5 bases and the J gene end by 6 bases; junction bases not matched to a gene: 7. The germline V gene encodes CDR1 MNHEY and CDR2 SVGAGI. The DNA for the CDR3 is TGTGCCAGCAGTAGGATTCCGGGAGGCGAGCAGTACTTC. The encoded protein is CASSRIPGGEQYF.

This chain's CDR3 is CASSSPGGRGVYGYTF. In nucleotides, the CDR3 is TGTGCCAGCAGCTCCCCAGGGGGCAGGGGAGTCTATGGCTACACCTTC. The chain is built from TRBV9 and TRBJ1-2; 8 bases agree with TRBD1. After removal of 4 bases from V and 4 bases from J, the junction contained 12 bases not matched to a gene. Germline loops: CDR1 SGDLS, CDR2 YYNGEE. The CDR3 runs 16 residues.

The chain joins TRBV5-1 to TRBJ1-1; D unclear. The germline CDR1 and CDR2 sequences are SGHRS and YFSETQ. V lost 5 bases to trimming and J lost 0 bases, with 8 bases between them. CDR3 length: 13 amino acids. CDR3 bases: TGCGCCAGCAGTGTGGGCCTGAACACTGAAGCTTTCTTT. It encodes CASSVGLNTEAFF.

The chain uses TRBV29-1 and TRBJ2-2, with D unclear. With 2 bases removed from V and 4 bases from J, the gap between germline ends came to 5 bases. CDR1 and CDR2 (germline): SQVTM, ANQGSEA. The CDR3 sequence is 12 residues long. The CDR3 region is CSVESGTGELFF. The CDR3 nucleotides are TGCAGCGTTGAATCGGGCACCGGGGAGCTGTTTTTT.

This chain links TRBV19 with TRBJ1-5; D may be TRBD1 (6 bases). With 4 bases removed from V and 0 bases from J, the gap between germline ends came to 10 bases. Germline CDR1 is LNHDA and CDR2 is SQIVND (reference sequence). There are 15 residues in the CDR3. In nucleotides, the CDR3 is TGTGCCAGTAGTACGACAGGCTATAGCAATCAGCCCCAGCATTTT. This encodes CASSTTGYSNQPQHF. The full variable domain, its missing parts supplied by reference TRBV19 and TRBJ1-5, is DGGITQSPKYLFRKEGQNVTLSCEQNLNHDAMYWYRQDPGQGLRLIYYSQIVNDFQKGDIAEGYSVSREKKESFPLTVTSAQKNPTAFYLCASSTTGYSNQPQHFGDGTRLSIL.

V gene TRBV11-3 combines with J gene TRBJ2-1; D ambiguous. Germline V gene data show CDR1 as SGHNT and CDR2 as YENEEA. CDR3 size: 11 residues. V shed 6 bases and J shed 5 bases, with 5 bases lying between them. The CDR3 loop reads CASRRDNEQFF. CDR3 nucleotide sequence: TGTGCCAGCAGACGAGACAATGAGCAGTTCTTC.

This clone was detected only once. This specimen includes other DNA sequences encoding the same CDR3. The J gene is TRBJ1-3, the V gene TRBV5-1; TRBD1 matches 7 bases. Trimming removed 5 bases from V and 0 bases from J; junction bases left unmatched: 8. The CDR3 is made up of 16 amino acids. Germline CDR1 is SGHRS and CDR2 is YFSETQ. The CDR3 nucleotides read TGCGCCAGCAGTGGACTCGGGACAGACTCTGGAAACACCATATATTTT. Translating gives CASSGLGTDSGNTIYF.

The chain recombines TRBV4-1 with TRBJ2-1, with D possibly being TRBD1 (6 bases). The CDR3 length is 15 residues. The germline CDR1 and CDR2 sequences are MGHRA and YSYEKL. V lost 0 bases, J lost 8 bases, and 14 bases lay in between. CDR3 DNA: TGCGCCAGCAGCCAAGATCAGGGGATGGGCGATGAGCAGTTCTTC. Protein product: CASSQDQGMGDEQFF.

This chain connects TRBV30 to TRBJ1-1; D possibly corresponds to TRBD1 (6 bases). Per the germline V gene, CDR1 is GTSNPN and CDR2 is SVGIG (reference sequence). The V end lost 2 bases, the J end lost 4 bases, and 8 bases lay between the germline ends. The CDR3 runs 12 residues. CDR3: CAWSLGATEAFF. CDR3 in DNA: TGTGCCTGGAGTTTGGGGGCCACTGAAGCTTTCTTT.